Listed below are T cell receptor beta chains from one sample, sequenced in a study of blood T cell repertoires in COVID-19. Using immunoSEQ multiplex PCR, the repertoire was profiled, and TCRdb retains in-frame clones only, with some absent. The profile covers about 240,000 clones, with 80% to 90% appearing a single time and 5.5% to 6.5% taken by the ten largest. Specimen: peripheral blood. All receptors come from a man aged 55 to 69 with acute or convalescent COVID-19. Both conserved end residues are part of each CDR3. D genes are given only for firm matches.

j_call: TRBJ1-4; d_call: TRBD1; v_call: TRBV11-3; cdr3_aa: CASSLDQGASEKLFF
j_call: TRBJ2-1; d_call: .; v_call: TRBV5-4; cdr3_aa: CASSPRHRVNEQFF
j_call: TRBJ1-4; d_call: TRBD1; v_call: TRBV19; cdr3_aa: CASSPGDSLNEKLFF
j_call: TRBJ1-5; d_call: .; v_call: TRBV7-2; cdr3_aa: CASSPTRTGGNQPQHF
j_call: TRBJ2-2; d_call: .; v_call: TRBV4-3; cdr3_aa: CASSPGAKLFF
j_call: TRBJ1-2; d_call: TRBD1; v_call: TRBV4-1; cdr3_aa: CASSPGTGRRYGYTF
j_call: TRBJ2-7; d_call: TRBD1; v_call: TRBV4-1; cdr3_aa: CASSQDKPGQGKSYEQYF
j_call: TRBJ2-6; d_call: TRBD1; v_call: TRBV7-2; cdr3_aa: CASRQGSSGANVLTF
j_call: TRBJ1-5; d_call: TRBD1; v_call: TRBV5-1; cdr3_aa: CASSLDPDRGNQPQHF
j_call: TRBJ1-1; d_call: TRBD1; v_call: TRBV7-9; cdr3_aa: CASRQQGSTEAFF
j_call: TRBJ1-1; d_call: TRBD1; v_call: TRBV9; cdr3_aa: CASSVDRTGHTEAFF
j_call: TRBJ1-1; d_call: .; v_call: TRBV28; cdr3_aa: CASTDPGQWNTEAFF
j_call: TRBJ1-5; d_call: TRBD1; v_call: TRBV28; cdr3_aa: CASSPPRGTGVSPSNQPQHF
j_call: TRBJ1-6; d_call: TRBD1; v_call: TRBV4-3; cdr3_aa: CASSQDLTGLASPLHF
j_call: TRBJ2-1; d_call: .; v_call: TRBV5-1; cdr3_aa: CASSALGFPGDEQFF
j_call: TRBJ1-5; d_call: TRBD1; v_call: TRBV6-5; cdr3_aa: CASSYVQGDQPQHF
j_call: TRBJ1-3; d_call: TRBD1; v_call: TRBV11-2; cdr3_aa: CASSRSLGQGGNTIYF
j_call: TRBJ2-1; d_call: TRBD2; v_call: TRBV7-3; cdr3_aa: CASSQTSGGNEQFF
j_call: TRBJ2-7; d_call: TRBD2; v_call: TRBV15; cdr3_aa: CATSRSRGGYEQYF
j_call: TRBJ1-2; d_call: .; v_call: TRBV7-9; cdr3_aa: CASSLAEGAGRYGYTF
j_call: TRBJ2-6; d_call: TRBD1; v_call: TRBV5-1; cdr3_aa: CASSRQGSGANVLTF
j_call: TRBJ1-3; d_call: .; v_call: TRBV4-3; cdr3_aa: CASSQELTPGGNTIYF
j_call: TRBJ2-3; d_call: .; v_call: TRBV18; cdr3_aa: CASSPRGSGSTDTQYF
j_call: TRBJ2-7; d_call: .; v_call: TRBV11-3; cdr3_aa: CASSLKGQLFF
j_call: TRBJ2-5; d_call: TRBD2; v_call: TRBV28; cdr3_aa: CASSYQIAGKETQYF